The present T cell receptor beta chain was sequenced within a study of vaccination and CD4 T cells after COVID-19. In the study overall: Post-COVID samples had a sampling time that fell a median around 100 days after diagnosis (range 35 to 161). Timing of post-vaccine sample collection was a median 72 days after dose two, with a range of 14 to 241. Study-wide points: Looking at convalescent patients, a median around 83% of reactive clones were present only post-vaccination.

As for this clonotype: Its antigen is unidentified.

Sequencing of cultured CD4+ T cell DNA used the Oncomine TCR Beta short-read assay. In TCRdb, the PCR reads were re-called with MiXCR into one record per CDR3 protein. The table records 10,000 to 15,000 distinct CDR3 sequences, around 67% of them present only once. Documented treatment: approximately 9-day PBMC culture with coronavirus spike peptide pools or control peptides (ViraFEST assay). Cultures got half-medium changes with IL-2 on days 3 and 7. V dropped 3 bases and J dropped 4 bases, with 12 bases sitting between them. CDR3 length: 14 residues. Germline V lookup: CDR1 SGHTA, CDR2 FQGTGA. The sequence was obtained from a human donor who had recovered from COVID-19. This chain connects TRBV7-3 to TRBJ1-1; D gene ambiguous. Sequenced input: CD4+ T cells from blood, cultured in vitro. The CDR3 here is CASSFGGSGTEAFF. CDR3 nucleotide sequence: TGTGCCAGCAGCTTCGGAGGTTCGGGCACTGAAGCTTTCTTT.